Sequencing of this T cell receptor (beta chain) was carried out in a study of blood T cell repertoires in COVID-19. Study-wide context: Collection of acute and convalescent COVID-19 samples took place in the United States, Italy and Spain.

This CDR3 spans 18 amino acids. CDR1 is SGDLS, CDR2 YYNGEE, per germline. Trimming removed 1 base from V and 2 bases from J, with 19 bases in between. In the original workflow: Reference gene primers were amplified, and this amplification served to estimate nucleated cell counts. Assay used: immunoSEQ multiplex PCR; TCRdb lists only in-frame clones, some missing. Clone size and V and J calls were adopted from that table, with D and trimming inferred from the DNA. The profile shows over 120,000 clones, about nine tenths of them singletons. The chain recombines TRBV9 with TRBJ1-3; D may be TRBD1 (5 bases). Material: peripheral blood. This sequence was found in a man aged 45-65 years who had recovered from COVID-19. The CDR3 sequence: CASSVLSRVGGTGNTIYF. The CDR3 DNA reads as TGTGCCAGCAGCGTACTTTCCCGGGTTGGGGGGACTGGAAACACCATATATTTT.